This TCR beta chain was identified during a study of regulatory T cells in long-lasting Graves disease. Study-wide results and caveats: Favoring TRBV28, TRBJ1-2 and TRBJ2-5 was a feature seen in persistent disease.

Construction of TCR beta libraries relied on iRepertoire HTBI primers and on Arm-PCR targeting CDR3 regions. TCRdb itself ran the multiplex PCR reads through MiXCR, one entry per CDR3 protein. The data show 400,000 to 600,000 distinct CDR3 sequences, with 20% to 25% seen just once and roughly 7.1% held by the top ten. A remark on this clonotype: Its antigen remains unknown.

The time point here: persistent/refractory GD, antithyroid drugs over 5 years with positive TRAb. PBMCs were the source of the RNA used for TCR sequencing. CDR1 is SGHAT and CDR2 is FQNNGV in the germline V gene. V was shortened by 1 base and J by 5 bases, with 14 bases between the two germline ends. This CDR3 has 15 residues. The starting material was peripheral blood mononuclear cells (PBMCs), obtained when the disease was refractory, from a patient treated with antithyroid drugs. The genes are TRBV11-2 and TRBJ1-1; no firm D call. The TCR was taken from a female donor with Graves disease. Written as DNA, the CDR3 is TGTGCCAGCAGCTTAGTGCCCCGGTCGGGGACTGAAGCTTTCTTT. Its translation is CASSLVPRSGTEAFF.